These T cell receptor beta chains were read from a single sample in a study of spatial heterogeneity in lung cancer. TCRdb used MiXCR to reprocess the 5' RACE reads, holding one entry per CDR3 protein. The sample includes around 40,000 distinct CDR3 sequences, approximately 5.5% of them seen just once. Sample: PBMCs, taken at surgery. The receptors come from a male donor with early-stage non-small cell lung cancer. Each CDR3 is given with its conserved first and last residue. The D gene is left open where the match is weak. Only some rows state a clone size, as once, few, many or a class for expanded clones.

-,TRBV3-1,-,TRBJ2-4,TGTGCCAGCAGCCCGGCCCAGAGGGGAATGGCCAAAAACATTCAGTACTTC,CASSPAQRGMAKNIQYF
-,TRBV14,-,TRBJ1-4,TGTGCCAGCGGGGTATCGAATGAAAAACTGTTTTTT,CASGVSNEKLFF
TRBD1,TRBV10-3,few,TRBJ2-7,TGTGCCATCAAAGAGGGGGCTGGCGACGAGCAGTACTTC,CAIKEGAGDEQYF
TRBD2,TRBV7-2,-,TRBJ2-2,TGTGCCAGCAGCTTACGGGGGGTGAACACCGGGGAGCTGTTTTTT,CASSLRGVNTGELFF
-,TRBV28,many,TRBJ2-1,TGTGCCAGCAGTCTTGATATGCGTTGGTTCTTC,CASSLDMRWFF
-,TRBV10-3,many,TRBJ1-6,TGTGCCATCAGTGAGTCGCCAGGGAAGATCAATTCACCCCTCCACTTT,CAISESPGKINSPLHF
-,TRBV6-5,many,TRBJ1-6,TGTGCCAGCAGACGCCAAGGGAACTCCTATAATTCACCCCTCCACTTT,CASRRQGNSYNSPLHF
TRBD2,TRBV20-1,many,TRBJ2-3,TGCAGTGCTAGGGGACTAGCGGGGGGTATGGATACGCAGTATTTT,CSARGLAGGMDTQYF
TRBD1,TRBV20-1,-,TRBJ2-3,TGCAGTGCTTACCCGGGGACAGGGGGCGGAGATACGCAGTATTTT,CSAYPGTGGGDTQYF
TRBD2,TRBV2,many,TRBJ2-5,TGTGCCACCAGGGGGACTAGCGGGGGTGTCACAACCCAGTACTTC,CATRGTSGGVTTQYF
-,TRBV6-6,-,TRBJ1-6,TGTGCCAGCAGTGAACCCGACAGGTCCTATAATTCACCCCTCCACTTT,CASSEPDRSYNSPLHF
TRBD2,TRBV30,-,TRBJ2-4,TGTGCCTGGAGCGGACTAGCGGGGATCATTCAGTACTTC,CAWSGLAGIIQYF
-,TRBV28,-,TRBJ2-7,TGTGCCAGCAGACTCGTGGCAGGGGAATTTTACGAGCAGTACTTC,CASRLVAGEFYEQYF
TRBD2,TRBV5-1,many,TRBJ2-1,TGCGCCAGCAGTAGAGTAGCGGGGGTCAATGAGCAGTTCTTC,CASSRVAGVNEQFF
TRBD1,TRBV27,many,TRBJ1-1,TGTGCCAGCAGAGGCTTGACAGGGTACCCTGAAGCTTTCTTT,CASRGLTGYPEAFF
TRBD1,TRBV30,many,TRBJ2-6,TGTGCCTGGGGGCTCGGGACAGGGCCCTCTGGGGCCAACGTCCTGACTTTC,CAWGLGTGPSGANVLTF
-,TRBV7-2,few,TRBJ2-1,TGTGCCAGCAGCTTCCAGGGCACCTACAATGAGCAGTTCTTC,CASSFQGTYNEQFF
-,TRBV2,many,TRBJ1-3,TGTGCCAGCAGTGAAAGTTCGGGACACCGCTCTGGAAACACCATATATTTT,CASSESSGHRSGNTIYF
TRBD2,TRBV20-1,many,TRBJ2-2,TGCAGTGCCCCTCGACTAGCGACCCCCGGGGGGGAGCTGTTTTTT,CSAPRLATPGGELFF
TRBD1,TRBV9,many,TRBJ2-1,TGTGCCAGCAGCCCCCGGACAGGGGCGCAGTTCTTC,CASSPRTGAQFF
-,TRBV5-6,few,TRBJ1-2,TGTGCCAGCAGTCCTTACATGACTCTTTCGGGAGGCTACACCTTC,CASSPYMTLSGGYTF
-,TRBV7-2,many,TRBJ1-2,TGTGCCAGCAGCTTAGATGCAGGGTCGAACTATGGCTACACCTTC,CASSLDAGSNYGYTF
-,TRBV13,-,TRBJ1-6,TGTGCCAGCAGCTTAGGACGGATTTCACCCCTCCACTTT,CASSLGRISPLHF
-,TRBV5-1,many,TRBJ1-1,TGCGCCAGCAGCTTGGGAGCAGGGGCTGAAGCTTTCTTT,CASSLGAGAEAFF
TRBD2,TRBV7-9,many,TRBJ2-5,TGTGCCAGCAGCGGTCTAGCGGTCCAAGAGACCCAGTACTTC,CASSGLAVQETQYF
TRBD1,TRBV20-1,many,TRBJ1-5,TGCAGTGCAGCAGGGACAGGGGCCAATCAGCCCCAGCATTTT,CSAAGTGANQPQHF
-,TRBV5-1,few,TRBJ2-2,TGCGCCAGCAGCCGGATCGCGAACACCGGGGAGCTGTTTTTT,CASSRIANTGELFF
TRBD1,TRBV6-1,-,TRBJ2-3,TGTGCCAGCAGGGCGGGGGACAGGGGGCCGTCGGATACGCAGTATTTT,CASRAGDRGPSDTQYF
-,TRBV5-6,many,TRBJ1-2,TGTGCCAGCAGCTTGGAACAGGGCGAGAACTATGGCTACACCTTC,CASSLEQGENYGYTF
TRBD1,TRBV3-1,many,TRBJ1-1,TGTGCCAGCAGCCAAGGGACAGGGCCTACTGAAGCTTTCTTT,CASSQGTGPTEAFF
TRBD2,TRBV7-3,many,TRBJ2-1,TGTGCCAGCAGCTTGACTAGCGGGGAAAACAATGAGCAGTTCTTC,CASSLTSGENNEQFF
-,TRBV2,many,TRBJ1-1,TGTGCCAGCAGTGAAGCCCGCAGGGTTAGTCGTACGGCTTTCTTT,CASSEARRVSRTAFF
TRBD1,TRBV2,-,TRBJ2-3,TGTGCCAGCATGCCCGGGACAGCTAGCACAGATACGCAGTATTTT,CASMPGTASTDTQYF
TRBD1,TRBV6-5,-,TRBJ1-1,TGTGCCAGCAGGGGGACAGGGGGCGGAAGAGGGAACACTGAAGCTTTCTTT,CASRGTGGGRGNTEAFF
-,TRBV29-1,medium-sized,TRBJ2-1,TGCAGCGTTGAGCCCCCCACAGGGACCCTCAATGAGCAGTTCTTC,CSVEPPTGTLNEQFF
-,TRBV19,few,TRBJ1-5,TGTGCCAGTAGGCCAGCTTACAATCAGCCCCAGCATTTT,CASRPAYNQPQHF
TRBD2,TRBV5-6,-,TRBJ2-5,TGTGCCAGCAGCTTGGCGTTGCGGGGGGGTCGAGAGACCCAGTACTTC,CASSLALRGGRETQYF
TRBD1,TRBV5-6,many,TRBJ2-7,TGTGCCAGCAGCTTCGGACAGGTTTCAGGCACGCAGTACTTC,CASSFGQVSGTQYF
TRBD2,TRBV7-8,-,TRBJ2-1,TGTGCCAGCAGCTTAAGGCAGCGGGGGGTCTCCTACAATGAGCAGTTCTTC,CASSLRQRGVSYNEQFF
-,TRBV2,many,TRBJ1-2,TGTGCCAGCAGCGCTCTCCCGGGACAACTCTATGGCTACACCTTC,CASSALPGQLYGYTF
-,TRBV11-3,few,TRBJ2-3,TGTGCCAGCACCCCTACTACTAGCACAGATACGCAGTATTTT,CASTPTTSTDTQYF
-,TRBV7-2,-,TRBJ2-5,TGTGCCAGCAGCATTAGACCCGGCGGAGAGACCCAGTACTTC,CASSIRPGGETQYF
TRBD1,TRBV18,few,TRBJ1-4,TGTGCCAGCTACGAGGGGGCGTCTAATGAAAAACTGTTTTTT,CASYEGASNEKLFF
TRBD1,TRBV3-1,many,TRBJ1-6,TGTGCCAGCAGCCAGGGTTGGGACAGGAGCTCCTATAATTCACCCCTCCACTTT,CASSQGWDRSSYNSPLHF
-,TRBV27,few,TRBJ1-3,TGTGCCAGCCGTTCTGGTGGAAACACCATATATTTT,CASRSGGNTIYF
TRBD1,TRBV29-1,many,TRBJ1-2,TGCAGCGTTGATGCTTTAGGGGGCGGCTACACCTTC,CSVDALGGGYTF
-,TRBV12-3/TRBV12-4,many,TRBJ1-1,TGTGCCAGCAGTTTATTAGGGTTTGAAGCTTTCTTT,CASSLLGFEAFF
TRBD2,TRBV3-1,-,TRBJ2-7,TGTGCCAGCAGCCGAACTAGCGGGGGGGCCTACGAGCAGTACTTC,CASSRTSGGAYEQYF
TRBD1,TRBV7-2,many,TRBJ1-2,TGTGCCAGCAGCTCACAGGGGGCCAGGCATGGCTACACCTTC,CASSSQGARHGYTF
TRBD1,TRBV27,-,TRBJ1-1,TGTGCCAGCAGTTTATCGAACAGGGGGCTGACTGAAGCTTTCTTT,CASSLSNRGLTEAFF